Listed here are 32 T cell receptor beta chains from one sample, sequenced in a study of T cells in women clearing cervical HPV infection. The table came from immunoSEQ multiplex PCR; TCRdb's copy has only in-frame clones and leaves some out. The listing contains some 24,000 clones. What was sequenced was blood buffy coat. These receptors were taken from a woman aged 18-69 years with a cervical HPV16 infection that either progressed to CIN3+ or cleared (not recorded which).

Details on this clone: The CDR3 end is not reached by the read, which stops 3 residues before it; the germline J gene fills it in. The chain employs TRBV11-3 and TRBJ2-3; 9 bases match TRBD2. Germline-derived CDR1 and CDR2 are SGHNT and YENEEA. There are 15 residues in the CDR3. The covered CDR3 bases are TGTGCCAGCAGCTTAAGGACTAGCGTAGGCGAGACG. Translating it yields CASSLRTSVGET. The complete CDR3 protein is CASSLRTSVGETQYF.

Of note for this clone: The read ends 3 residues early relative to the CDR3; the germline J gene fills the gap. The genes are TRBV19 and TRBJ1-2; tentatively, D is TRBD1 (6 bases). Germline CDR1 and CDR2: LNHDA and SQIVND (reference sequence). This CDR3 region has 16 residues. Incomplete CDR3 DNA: TGTGCCAGTAGTGTCTCCAGGGGCTTCTGGACGCGCGGC. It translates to CASSVSRGFWTRG. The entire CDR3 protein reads CASSVSRGFWTRGYTF.

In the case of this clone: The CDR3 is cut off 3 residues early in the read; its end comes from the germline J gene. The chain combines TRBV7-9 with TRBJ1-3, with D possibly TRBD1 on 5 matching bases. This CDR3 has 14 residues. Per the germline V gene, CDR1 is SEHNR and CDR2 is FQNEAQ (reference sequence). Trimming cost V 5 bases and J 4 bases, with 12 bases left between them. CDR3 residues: CASSARTSGNTIYF. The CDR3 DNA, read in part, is TGTGCCAGCAGCGCAAGGACATCCGGAAACACC.

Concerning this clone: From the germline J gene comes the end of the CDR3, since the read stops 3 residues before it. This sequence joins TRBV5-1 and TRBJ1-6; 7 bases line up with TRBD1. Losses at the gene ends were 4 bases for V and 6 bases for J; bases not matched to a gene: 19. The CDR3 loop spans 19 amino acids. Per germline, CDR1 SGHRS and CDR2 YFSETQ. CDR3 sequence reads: CASSPLATGTYGGNSPLHF. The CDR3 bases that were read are TGCGCCAGCAGCCCCCTTGCGACAGGGACCTATGGTGGTAATTCACCC.

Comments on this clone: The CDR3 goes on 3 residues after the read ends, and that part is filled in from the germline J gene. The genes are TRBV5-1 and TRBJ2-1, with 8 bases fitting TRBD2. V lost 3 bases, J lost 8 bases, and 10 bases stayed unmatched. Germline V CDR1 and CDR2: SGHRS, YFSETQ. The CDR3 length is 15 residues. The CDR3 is CASSWGLGLIDEQFF. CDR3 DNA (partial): TGCGCCAGCAGCTGGGGACTAGGGCTGATTGATGAG.

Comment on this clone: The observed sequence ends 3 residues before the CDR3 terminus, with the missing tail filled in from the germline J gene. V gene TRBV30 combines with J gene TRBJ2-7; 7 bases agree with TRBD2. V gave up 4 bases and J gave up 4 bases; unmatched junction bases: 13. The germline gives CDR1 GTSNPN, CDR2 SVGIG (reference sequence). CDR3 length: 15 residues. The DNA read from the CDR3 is TGTGCCTGGACCCGTGGCGGGGGAGGGAGGTACGAG. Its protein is CAWTRGGGGRYE. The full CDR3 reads CAWTRGGGGRYEQYF.

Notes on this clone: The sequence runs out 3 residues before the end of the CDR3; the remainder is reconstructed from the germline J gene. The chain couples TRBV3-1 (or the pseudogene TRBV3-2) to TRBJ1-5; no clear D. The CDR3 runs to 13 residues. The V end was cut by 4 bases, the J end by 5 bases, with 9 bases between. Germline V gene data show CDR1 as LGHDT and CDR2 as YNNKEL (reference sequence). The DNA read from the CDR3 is TGTGCCAGCAGCCCTTTTGTTGATCAGCCC. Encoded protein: CASSPFVDQP. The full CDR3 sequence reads CASSPFVDQPQHF.

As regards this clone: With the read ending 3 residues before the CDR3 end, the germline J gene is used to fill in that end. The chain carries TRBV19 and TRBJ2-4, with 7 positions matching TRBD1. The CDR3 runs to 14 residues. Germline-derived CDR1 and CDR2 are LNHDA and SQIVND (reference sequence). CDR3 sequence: CASSPPPTGSGQYF. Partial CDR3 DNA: TGTGCCAGTAGTCCCCCACCGACAGGGAGCGGT.

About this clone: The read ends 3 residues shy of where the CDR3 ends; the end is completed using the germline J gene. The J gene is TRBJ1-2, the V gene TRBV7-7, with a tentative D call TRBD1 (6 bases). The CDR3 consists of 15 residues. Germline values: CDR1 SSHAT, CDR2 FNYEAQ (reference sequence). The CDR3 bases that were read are TGTGCCAGCAGCTTGAAGGTTCCAGGGGCCCACGAC. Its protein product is CASSLKVPGAHD. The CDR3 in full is CASSLKVPGAHDYTF.

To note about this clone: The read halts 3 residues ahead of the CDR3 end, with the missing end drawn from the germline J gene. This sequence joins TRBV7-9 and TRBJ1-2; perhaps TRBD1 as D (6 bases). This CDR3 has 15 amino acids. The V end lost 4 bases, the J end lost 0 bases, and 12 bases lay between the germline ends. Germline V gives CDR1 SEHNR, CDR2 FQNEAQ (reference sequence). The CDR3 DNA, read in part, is TGTGCCAGCAGCTCTCCGGGACAAACTAACTATGGC. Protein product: CASSSPGQTNYG. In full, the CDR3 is CASSSPGQTNYGYTF.

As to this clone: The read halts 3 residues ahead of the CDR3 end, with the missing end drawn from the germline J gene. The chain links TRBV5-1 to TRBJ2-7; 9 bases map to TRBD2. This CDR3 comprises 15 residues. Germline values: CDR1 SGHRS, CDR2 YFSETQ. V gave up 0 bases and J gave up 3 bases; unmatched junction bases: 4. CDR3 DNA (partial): TGCGCCAGCAGCTTGGGGGGACTAGCTCTCTACGAG. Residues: CASSLGGLALYE. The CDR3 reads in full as CASSLGGLALYEQYF.

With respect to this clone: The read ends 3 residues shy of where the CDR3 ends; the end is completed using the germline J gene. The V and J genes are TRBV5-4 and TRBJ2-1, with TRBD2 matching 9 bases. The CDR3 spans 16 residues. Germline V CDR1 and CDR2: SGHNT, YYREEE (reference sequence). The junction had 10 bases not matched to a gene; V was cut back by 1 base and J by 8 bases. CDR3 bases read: TGTGCCAGCAGCTTGCAGCGGGGGGTGAATCGGGATGAG. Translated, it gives CASSLQRGVNRDE. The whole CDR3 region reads CASSLQRGVNRDEQFF.

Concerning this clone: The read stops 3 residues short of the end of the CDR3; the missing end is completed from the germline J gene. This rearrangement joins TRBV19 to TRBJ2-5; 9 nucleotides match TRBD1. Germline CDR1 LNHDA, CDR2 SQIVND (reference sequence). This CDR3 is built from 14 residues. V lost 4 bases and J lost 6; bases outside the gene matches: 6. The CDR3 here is CASSTDRGSQTQYF. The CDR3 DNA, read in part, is TGTGCCAGTAGTACGGACAGGGGAAGCCAGACC.

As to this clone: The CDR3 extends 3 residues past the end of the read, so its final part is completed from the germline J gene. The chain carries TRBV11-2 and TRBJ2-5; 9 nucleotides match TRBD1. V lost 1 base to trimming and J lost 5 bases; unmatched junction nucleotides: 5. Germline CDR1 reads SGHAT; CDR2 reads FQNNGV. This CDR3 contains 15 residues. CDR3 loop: CASSLGDRVFETQYF. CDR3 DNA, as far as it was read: TGTGCCAGCAGCTTAGGGGACAGGGTTTTCGAGACC.

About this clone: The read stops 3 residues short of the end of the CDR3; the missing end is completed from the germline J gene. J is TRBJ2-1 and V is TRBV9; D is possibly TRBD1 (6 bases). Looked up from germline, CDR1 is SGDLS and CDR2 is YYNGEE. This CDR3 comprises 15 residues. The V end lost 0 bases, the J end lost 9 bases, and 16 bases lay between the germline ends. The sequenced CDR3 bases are TGTGCCAGCAGCGTAGAGGGGGAGCTAAATTTTGAG. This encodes CASSVEGELNFE. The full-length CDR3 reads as CASSVEGELNFEQFF.

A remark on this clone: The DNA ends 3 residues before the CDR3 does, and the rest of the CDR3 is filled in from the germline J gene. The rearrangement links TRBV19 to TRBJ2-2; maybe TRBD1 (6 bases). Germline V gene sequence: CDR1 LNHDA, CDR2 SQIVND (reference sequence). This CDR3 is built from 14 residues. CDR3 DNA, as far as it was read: TGTGCCAGTAGTTTCCTAACAGGGAATTCACCG. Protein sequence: CASSFLTGNSP. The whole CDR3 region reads CASSFLTGNSPLFF.

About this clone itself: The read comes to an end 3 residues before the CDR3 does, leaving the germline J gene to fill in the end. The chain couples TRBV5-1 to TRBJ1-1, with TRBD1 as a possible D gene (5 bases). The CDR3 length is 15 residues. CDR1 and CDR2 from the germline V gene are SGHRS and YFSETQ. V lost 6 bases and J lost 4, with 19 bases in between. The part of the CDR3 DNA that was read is TGCGCCAGCACCCTCTCCTGGGGCCCGGCCACTGAA. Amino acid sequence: CASTLSWGPATE. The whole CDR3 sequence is CASTLSWGPATEAFF. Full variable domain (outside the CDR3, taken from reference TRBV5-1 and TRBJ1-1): KAGVTQTPRYLIKTRGQQVTLSCSPISGHRSVSWYQQTPGQGLQFLFEYFSETQRNKGNFPGRFSGRQFSNSRSEMNVSTLELGDSALYLCASTLSWGPATEAFFGQGTRLTVV.

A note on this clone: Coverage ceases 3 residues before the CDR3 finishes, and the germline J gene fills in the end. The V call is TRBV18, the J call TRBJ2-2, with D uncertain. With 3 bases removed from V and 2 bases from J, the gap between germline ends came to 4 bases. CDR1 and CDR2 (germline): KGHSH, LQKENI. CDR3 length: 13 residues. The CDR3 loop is CASSPLNTGELFF. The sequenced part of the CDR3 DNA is TGTGCCAGCTCACCTCTAAACACCGGGGAG. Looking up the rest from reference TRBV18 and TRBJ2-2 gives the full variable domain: NAGVMQNPRHLVRRRGQEARLRCSPMKGHSHVYWYRQLPEEGLKFMVYLQKENIIDESGMPKERFSAEFPKEGPSILRIQQVVRGDSAAYFCASSPLNTGELFFGEGSRLTVL.

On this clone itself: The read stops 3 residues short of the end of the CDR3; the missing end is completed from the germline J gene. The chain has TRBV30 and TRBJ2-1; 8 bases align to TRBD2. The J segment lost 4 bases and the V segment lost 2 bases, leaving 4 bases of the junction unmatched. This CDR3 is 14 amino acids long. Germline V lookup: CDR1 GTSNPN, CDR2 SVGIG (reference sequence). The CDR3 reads CAWSYLAGYNEQFF. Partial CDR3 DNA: TGTGCCTGGAGTTATCTAGCGGGTTACAATGAG.

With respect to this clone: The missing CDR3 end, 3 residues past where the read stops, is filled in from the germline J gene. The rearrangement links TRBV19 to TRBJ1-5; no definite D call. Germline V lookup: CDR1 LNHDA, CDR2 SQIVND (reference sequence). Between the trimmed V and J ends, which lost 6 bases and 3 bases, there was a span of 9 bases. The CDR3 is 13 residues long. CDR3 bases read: TGTGCCAGTAGCGAACAGATCAATCAGCCC. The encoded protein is CASSEQINQP. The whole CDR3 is CASSEQINQPQHF.

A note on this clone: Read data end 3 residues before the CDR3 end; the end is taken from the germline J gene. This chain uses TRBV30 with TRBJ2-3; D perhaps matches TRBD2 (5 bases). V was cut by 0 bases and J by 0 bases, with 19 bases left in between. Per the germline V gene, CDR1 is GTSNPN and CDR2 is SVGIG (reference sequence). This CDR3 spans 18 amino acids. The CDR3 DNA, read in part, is TGTGCCTGGAGTGTACCCTTTGGACTTACGACTAGCACAGATACG. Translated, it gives CAWSVPFGLTTSTDT. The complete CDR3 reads CAWSVPFGLTTSTDTQYF.

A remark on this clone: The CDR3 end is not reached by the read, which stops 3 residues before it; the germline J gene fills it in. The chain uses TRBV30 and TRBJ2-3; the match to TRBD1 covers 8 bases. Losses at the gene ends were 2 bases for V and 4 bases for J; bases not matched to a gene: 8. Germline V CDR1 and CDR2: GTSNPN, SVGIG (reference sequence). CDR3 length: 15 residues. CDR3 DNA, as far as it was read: TGTGCCTGGAGTCCGGGCCCCAGGGGGCCAGATACG. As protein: CAWSPGPRGPDT. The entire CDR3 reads CAWSPGPRGPDTQYF.

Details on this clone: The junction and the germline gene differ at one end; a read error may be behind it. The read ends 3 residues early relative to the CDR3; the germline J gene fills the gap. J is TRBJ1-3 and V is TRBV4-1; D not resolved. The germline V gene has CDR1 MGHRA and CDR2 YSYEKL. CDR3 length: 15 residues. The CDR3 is CTSSHTSLSGNTIYF. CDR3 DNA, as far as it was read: TGCACCAGCAGCCACACGTCACTCTCTGGAAACACC.

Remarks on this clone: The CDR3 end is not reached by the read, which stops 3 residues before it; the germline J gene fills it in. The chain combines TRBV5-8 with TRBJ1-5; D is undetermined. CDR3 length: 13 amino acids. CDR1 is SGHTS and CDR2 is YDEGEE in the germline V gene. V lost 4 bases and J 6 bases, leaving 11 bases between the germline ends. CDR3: CASSLWAGQPQHF. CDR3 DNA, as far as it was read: TGTGCCAGCAGCCTGTGGGCCGGTCAGCCC.

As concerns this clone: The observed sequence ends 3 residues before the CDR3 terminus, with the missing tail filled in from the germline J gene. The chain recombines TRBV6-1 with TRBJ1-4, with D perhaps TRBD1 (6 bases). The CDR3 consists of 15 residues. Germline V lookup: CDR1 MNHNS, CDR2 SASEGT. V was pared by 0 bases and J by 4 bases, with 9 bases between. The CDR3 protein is CASSEAGTLNEKLFF. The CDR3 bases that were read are TGTGCCAGCAGTGAAGCCGGGACACTTAATGAAAAA.

The sequenced CDR3 bases are TGTGCCAGCACTCGACCGGGGGAGGAGGGGTATGGC. It is translated as CASTRPGEEGYG. The whole CDR3 sequence reads CASTRPGEEGYGYTF. The chain is built from TRBV7-2 and TRBJ1-2; D is perhaps TRBD1 (5 bases). The read stops 3 residues short of the end of the CDR3; the missing end is completed from the germline J gene. The V and J ends lost 7 bases and 5 bases respectively, with 20 bases between them. CDR1 is SGHTA and CDR2 is FQGNSA in the germline V gene. The CDR3 totals 15 residues.

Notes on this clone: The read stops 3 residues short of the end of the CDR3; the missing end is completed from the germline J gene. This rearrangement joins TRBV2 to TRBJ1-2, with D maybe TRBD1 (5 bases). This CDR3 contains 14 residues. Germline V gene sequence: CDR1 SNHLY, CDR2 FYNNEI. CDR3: CASSGAGGVYDYTF. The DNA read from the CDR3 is TGTGCCAGCAGTGGAGCGGGAGGGGTCTACGAC. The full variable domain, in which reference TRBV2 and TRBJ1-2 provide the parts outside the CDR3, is EPEVTQTPSHQVTQMGQEVILRCVPISNHLYFYWYRQILGQKVEFLVSFYNNEISEKSEIFDDQFSVERPDGSNFTLKIRSTKLEDSAMYFCASSGAGGVYDYTFGSGTRLTVV.

The CDR3 bases that were read are TGTGCCAGCAGTGCCCGACTAGCGGGATACACAGATACG. This codes for CASSARLAGYTDT. The entire CDR3 protein is CASSARLAGYTDTQYF. The V call is TRBV2, the J call TRBJ2-3; 11 nucleotides align to TRBD2. The DNA ends 3 residues before the CDR3 does, and the rest of the CDR3 is filled in from the germline J gene. Germline assignment: CDR1 SNHLY and CDR2 FYNNEI. This CDR3 is 16 amino acids long. After removal of 4 bases from V and 2 bases from J, the junction contained 5 bases not matched to a gene.

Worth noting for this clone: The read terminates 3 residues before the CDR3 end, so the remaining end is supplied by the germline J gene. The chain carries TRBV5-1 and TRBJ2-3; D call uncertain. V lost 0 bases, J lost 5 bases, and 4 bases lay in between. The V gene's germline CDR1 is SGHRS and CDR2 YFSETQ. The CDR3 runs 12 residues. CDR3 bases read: TGCGCCAGCAGCTTGGCCTTAGATACG. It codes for CASSLALDT. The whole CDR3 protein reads CASSLALDTQYF.

The CDR3 sequence is CASSETGGTNYGYTF. The CDR3 DNA, read in part, is TGCGCCAGCAGTGAAACAGGGGGCACTAACTATGGC. This rearrangement joins TRBV10-1 to TRBJ1-2, with 9 positions matching TRBD1. The read terminates 3 residues ahead of where the CDR3 ends, so the germline J gene completes it. V gave up 3 bases and J gave up 0 bases; unmatched junction bases: 2. Germline CDR1 WNHNN, CDR2 SYGVQD (reference sequence). CDR3 length: 15 residues.

The part of the CDR3 DNA that was read is TGCAGTGCTAGGGCTAGCAACGAG. Translating it yields CSARASNE. The full CDR3 is CSARASNEQYF. This chain connects TRBV20-1 to TRBJ2-7, with D perhaps matching TRBD2 (5 bases). The read terminates 3 residues ahead of where the CDR3 ends, so the germline J gene completes it. The V gene lost 3 bases and the J gene lost 5 bases, with 8 bases spanning the gap. The germline V gene encodes CDR1 DFQATT and CDR2 SNEGSKA (reference sequence). The CDR3 consists of 11 residues.

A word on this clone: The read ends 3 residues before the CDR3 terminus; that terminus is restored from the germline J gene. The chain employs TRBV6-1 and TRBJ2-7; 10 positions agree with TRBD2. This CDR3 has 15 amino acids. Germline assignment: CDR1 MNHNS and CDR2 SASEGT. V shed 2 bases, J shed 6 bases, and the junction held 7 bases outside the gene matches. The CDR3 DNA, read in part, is TGTGCCAGCAGTGAACTCCTAGCGGGAGAGCTCGAG. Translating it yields CASSELLAGELE. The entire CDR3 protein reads CASSELLAGELEQYF.